The next 26 T cell receptor beta chains were all read from a single sample in a study of cytomegalovirus exposure and HLA in healthy donors (dated by TCRdb to about 2017). Libraries came from the immunoSEQ multiplex PCR assay. TCRdb took this table from immuneACCESS and kept in-frame rearrangements with V and J called. Such tables lack part of the clones; where checked against another copy, unresolved V genes explain under half of the gap, and the rest is unexplained. This sample holds about 130,000 clones; approximately 90% were observed only once. Together, the top ten hold about 6.6% of the sample. Sequences were obtained from PBMCs. The receptors were gathered from a woman in her 30s in good health and CMV-seropositive.

The V and J genes are TRBV2 and TRBJ2-2; D possibly corresponds to TRBD2 (6 bases). V lost 7 bases and J 1 base, leaving 7 bases between the germline ends. This CDR3 is 13 amino acids long. Germline CDR1 is SNHLY and CDR2 is FYNNEI. The CDR3 sequence is CASIAVNTGELFF. The CDR3 nucleotides read TGTGCCAGCATAGCGGTGAACACCGGGGAGCTGTTTTTT.

V is TRBV9 and J is TRBJ2-2; 7 nucleotides match TRBD1. Germline CDR1 is SGDLS and CDR2 is YYNGEE. V shed 0 bases and J 3 bases; nucleotides not matched to a gene: 5. The CDR3 covers 16 residues. The DNA of the CDR3 is TGTGCCAGCAGCGTAGAAGGGGGCGCGCACACCGGGGAGCTGTTTTTT. Amino acids: CASSVEGGAHTGELFF.

V gene TRBV5-1 combines with J gene TRBJ1-1, with D perhaps matching TRBD1 (6 bases). Trimming took 3 bases from V and 5 from J, leaving 11 bases between them. CDR3 size: 13 residues. CDR1 is SGHRS, CDR2 YFSETQ, per germline. As DNA, the CDR3 is TGCGCCAGCAGCTCGACAGGTAGGACTGAAGCTTTCTTT. Its protein product is CASSSTGRTEAFF.

The chain carries TRBV2 and TRBJ1-1; the match to TRBD1 covers 7 bases. Germline CDR1 and CDR2: SNHLY and FYNNEI. The CDR3 covers 12 residues. V lost 5 bases, J lost 5 bases, and 2 bases stayed unmatched. CDR3 DNA sequence: TGTGCCAGCAGTCTACAGGGGACTGAAGCTTTCTTT. It is translated as CASSLQGTEAFF.

This chain joins TRBV5-1 and TRBJ1-2; tentatively, D is TRBD1 (5 bases). The CDR3 is 14 amino acids. V dropped 1 base and J dropped 4 bases, with 11 bases sitting between them. Per germline, CDR1 SGHRS and CDR2 YFSETQ. The CDR3 here is CASSLKTASYGYTF. The CDR3, as DNA: TGCGCCAGCAGCTTGAAGACAGCTTCCTATGGCTACACCTTC. The full variable domain, rest sourced from reference TRBV5-1 and TRBJ1-2, is KAGVTQTPRYLIKTRGQQVTLSCSPISGHRSVSWYQQTPGQGLQFLFEYFSETQRNKGNFPGRFSGRQFSNSRSEMNVSTLELGDSALYLCASSLKTASYGYTFGSGTRLTVV.

The genes are TRBV19 and TRBJ2-1; 14 bases agree with TRBD2. CDR3 length: 15 amino acids. Trimming at V came to 3 bases and at J to 5 bases, leaving 0 bases not matched to a gene. From germline, CDR1 is LNHDA and CDR2 SQIVND (reference sequence). The CDR3 DNA follows: TGTGCCAGTAGTATGGGACTAGCGGGGGACAATGAGCAGTTCTTC. It translates to CASSMGLAGDNEQFF.

The rearrangement links TRBV15 to TRBJ1-4; TRBD1 might be the D (6 bases). CDR3 length equals 14 residues. V shed 0 bases and J shed 6 bases, with 8 bases lying between them. Germline values: CDR1 LNHNV, CDR2 YYDKDF (reference sequence). The CDR3 sequence: CATSRDRGDEKLFF. CDR3 in DNA: TGTGCCACCAGCAGAGACAGGGGAGATGAAAAACTGTTTTTT.

The chain combines TRBV9 with TRBJ1-6; D remains unclear. Germline CDR1 is SGDLS and CDR2 is YYNGEE. Trimming took 0 bases from V and 7 from J, leaving 8 bases between them. This CDR3 has 14 residues. The CDR3 bases are TGTGCCAGCAGCGTAGACAACGCCAATTCACCCCTCCACTTT. Translation: CASSVDNANSPLHF.

The chain uses TRBV4-1 and TRBJ2-1, with 8 bases matching TRBD2. The V gene end was trimmed by 4 bases and the J gene end by 7 bases; junction bases not matched to a gene: 12. CDR3 length: 16 amino acids. Germline lookup yields CDR1 MGHRA and CDR2 YSYEKL. CDR3 bases: TGCGCCAGCAGCCGGAAGCGGGAGAACGGGGGGAATGAGCAGTTCTTC. Encoded protein: CASSRKRENGGNEQFF.

The rearrangement links TRBV5-4 to TRBJ2-3; TRBD2 agrees at 8 bases. This CDR3 comprises 16 residues. V trimming: 4 bases; J trimming: 5 bases; junction bases outside the gene matches: 12. Germline V gives CDR1 SGHNT, CDR2 YYREEE (reference sequence). In DNA, the CDR3 is TGTGCCAGCAGCCCATCGGGAGGGGGGGGCAAAGATACGCAGTATTTT. It translates to CASSPSGGGGKDTQYF.

The V gene is TRBV7-8, the J gene TRBJ1-1, with TRBD1 matching over 7 bases. CDR1 is SGHVS and CDR2 is FQNEAQ in the germline V gene. Trimming removed 1 base from V and 11 bases from J; junction bases left unmatched: 10. This CDR3 has 14 residues. This CDR3 reads CASSLVGTVLSAFF. The CDR3 DNA reads TGTGCCAGCAGCTTAGTAGGGACAGTGCTCTCGGCTTTCTTT.

The chain combines TRBV6-5 with TRBJ1-2; 7 positions match TRBD1. The CDR3 runs to 14 residues. J was trimmed by 5 bases and V by 6 bases; bases with no gene match: 9. Germline loops: CDR1 MNHEY, CDR2 SVGAGI. CDR3 coding DNA: TGTGCCAGCAGATCTGAGGACAGGTCTTATGGCTACACCTTC. Residues: CASRSEDRSYGYTF.

The chain employs TRBV5-4 and TRBJ2-5; D perhaps matches TRBD1 (5 bases). CDR1 SGHNT and CDR2 YYREEE come from the germline V gene (reference sequence). This CDR3 contains 17 residues. The germline V and J ends were trimmed by 4 bases and 0 bases, with 19 bases remaining between them. The CDR3 coding sequence is TGTGCCAGCAGCCCCCAGGAGAAGGGGTTGTACCAAGAGACCCAGTACTTC. This gives the protein CASSPQEKGLYQETQYF.

A single count supports this clone. This sequence joins TRBV7-9 and TRBJ2-5, with D hard to call. CDR3 size: 12 residues. The V gene lost 3 bases and the J gene lost 4 bases, with 6 bases spanning the gap. Germline values: CDR1 SEHNR, CDR2 FQNEAQ (reference sequence). The CDR3 is CASSFTPETQYF. Here the CDR3 DNA reads TGTGCCAGCAGCTTCACACCAGAGACCCAGTACTTC.

The rearrangement uses TRBV6-1 and TRBJ1-2, with D hard to call. Germline-derived CDR1 and CDR2 are MNHNS and SASEGT. V dropped 4 bases and J dropped 1 base, with 13 bases sitting between them. The CDR3 length is 15 residues. In DNA form, the CDR3 reads TGTGCCAGCAGTGTAGACCACCGGGTTAACTATGGCTACACCTTC. Its translation: CASSVDHRVNYGYTF.

The gene calls are TRBV11-2 and TRBJ2-1; no clear D. Germline CDR1 and CDR2: SGHAT and FQNNGV. The V gene lost 0 bases and the J gene lost 7 bases, with 7 bases spanning the gap. This CDR3 comprises 13 residues. CDR3 in DNA: TGTGCCAGCAGCTTAGATGGCGGAAATGAGCAGTTCTTC. This sequence encodes CASSLDGGNEQFF.

This chain links TRBV9 with TRBJ2-1; D perhaps matches TRBD2 (5 bases). Germline V gives CDR1 SGDLS, CDR2 YYNGEE. V lost 3 bases and J lost 8, with 18 bases in between. The CDR3 extends over 15 amino acids. As DNA, the CDR3 is TGTGCCAGCAGCGCATCGGGAAGGCGTGTCGATGAGCAGTTCTTC. Protein sequence: CASSASGRRVDEQFF.

The count of this clone is one. The CDR3 DNA follows: TGCGCCAGCTCTCGGGGCGGGGGGGCCTTAGATACGCAGTATTTT. Its protein is CASSRGGGALDTQYF. The chain has TRBV5-1 and TRBJ2-3, with TRBD2 matching 9 bases. In germline, CDR1 is SGHRS, CDR2 YFSETQ. Trimming at V came to 7 bases and at J to 5 bases, leaving 11 bases not matched to a gene. The CDR3 loop spans 15 amino acids.

The CDR3 is CASRSLTSTDTQYF. For the CDR3, the DNA is TGTGCCAGCAGGTCCCTGACTAGCACAGATACGCAGTATTTT. The chain has TRBV28 and TRBJ2-3; D is unclear. The germline V and J ends were trimmed by 6 bases and 0 bases, with 10 bases remaining between them. The CDR3 has 14 residues. The germline gives CDR1 MDHEN, CDR2 SYDVKM.

This sequence joins TRBV28 and TRBJ1-3; D call uncertain. V gave up 4 bases and J gave up 0 bases, with 16 bases separating them. This CDR3 contains 17 residues. The germline CDR1 and CDR2 sequences are MDHEN and SYDVKM. CDR3 DNA sequence: TGTGCCAGCAGTTCTCCTCCGGGTGGCTACTCTGGAAACACCATATATTTT. It encodes CASSSPPGGYSGNTIYF.

V usage is TRBV7-9 and J usage is TRBJ1-4, with D possibly being TRBD1 (5 bases). V was pared by 4 bases and J by 13 bases, with 19 bases between. The CDR3 extends over 14 amino acids. CDR1 and CDR2 (germline): SEHNR, FQNEAQ (reference sequence). The DNA for the CDR3 is TGTGCCAGCAGCTCCCGCCCGGCGGGGGATGGACTGTTTTTT. This sequence encodes CASSSRPAGDGLFF.

The V and J genes are TRBV28 and TRBJ2-1; TRBD1 aligns across 9 bases. This CDR3 is built from 16 residues. Germline values: CDR1 MDHEN, CDR2 SYDVKM. Trimming removed 5 bases from V and 6 bases from J; junction bases left unmatched: 11. DNA of the CDR3: TGTGCCAGCAGTCTCCACCGGGACAGGGTAAGCAATGAGCAGTTCTTC. Amino acid sequence: CASSLHRDRVSNEQFF. Complete variable domain (other parts from reference TRBV28 and TRBJ2-1): DVKVTQSSRYLVKRTGEKVFLECVQDMDHENMFWYRQDPGLGLRLIYFSYDVKMKEKGDIPEGYSVSREKKERFSLILESASTNQTSMYLCASSLHRDRVSNEQFFGPGTRLTVL.

This chain uses TRBV6-6 with TRBJ2-5; 10 bases map to TRBD1. The CDR3 loop spans 14 amino acids. CDR1 MNHNY and CDR2 SVGAGI come from the germline V gene (reference sequence). V was pared by 10 bases and J by 5 bases, with 10 bases of the junction left unmatched. The CDR3 DNA reads TGTGCCATCGCAGACAGGGGGCCAGGGGAGACCCAGTACTTC. Amino acids: CAIADRGPGETQYF.

The V call is TRBV28, the J call TRBJ2-5, with 11 bases identical to TRBD2. Trimming at V came to 5 bases and at J to 2 bases, leaving 1 base not matched to a gene. The CDR3 consists of 14 residues. Germline CDR1 MDHEN, CDR2 SYDVKM. As DNA, the CDR3 is TGTGCCAGCAGTCGACTAGCGGGGCAAGAGACCCAGTACTTC. It codes for CASSRLAGQETQYF. The full variable domain, in which reference TRBV28 and TRBJ2-5 provide the parts outside the CDR3, is DVKVTQSSRYLVKRTGEKVFLECVQDMDHENMFWYRQDPGLGLRLIYFSYDVKMKEKGDIPEGYSVSREKKERFSLILESASTNQTSMYLCASSRLAGQETQYFGPGTRLLVL.

The chain is built from TRBV2 and TRBJ2-7, with 10 positions matching TRBD1. The V gene's germline CDR1 is SNHLY and CDR2 FYNNEI. CDR3 length: 14 amino acids. V shed 3 bases and J 9 bases; nucleotides not matched to a gene: 8. CDR3 sequence: CASSEGQGTLGQYF. The CDR3 DNA is TGTGCCAGCAGTGAGGGACAGGGGACCTTAGGGCAGTACTTC.

V usage is TRBV5-1 and J usage is TRBJ2-3, with 7 bases fitting TRBD2. Looked up from germline, CDR1 is SGHRS and CDR2 is YFSETQ. After removal of 4 bases from V and 2 bases from J, the junction contained 7 bases not matched to a gene. This CDR3 has 15 amino acids. CDR3 in amino acids: CASSKRLADTDTQYF. The DNA for the CDR3 is TGCGCCAGCAGCAAGAGACTAGCAGACACAGATACGCAGTATTTT.